This T cell receptor beta chain derives from a study of T cell responses to AZD1222 COVID-19 vaccine. Study-level background: Investigators merged groups given second doses at roughly 4 or roughly 12 weeks.

Profiling relied on immunoSEQ multiplex PCR, and the TCRdb table lists in-frame clones only, not all of them. In the table there are roughly 100,000 clones, roughly 84% of which are singletons. This CDR3 has 12 amino acids. Trimming removed 4 bases at V and 12 bases at J, with 13 bases between. Germline-derived CDR1 and CDR2 are MNHEY and SVGEGT. The TCR originated in an adult in good health. The rearrangement links TRBV6-2 or TRBV6-3 to TRBJ2-1; D possibly corresponds to TRBD2 (6 bases). The specimen comprised peripheral blood, sampled on day 0 of AZD1222 vaccination. CDR3 nucleotides: TGTGCCAGCAGTTTGGACTATACCGTGCAGTTCTTC. Amino acids: CASSLDYTVQFF.